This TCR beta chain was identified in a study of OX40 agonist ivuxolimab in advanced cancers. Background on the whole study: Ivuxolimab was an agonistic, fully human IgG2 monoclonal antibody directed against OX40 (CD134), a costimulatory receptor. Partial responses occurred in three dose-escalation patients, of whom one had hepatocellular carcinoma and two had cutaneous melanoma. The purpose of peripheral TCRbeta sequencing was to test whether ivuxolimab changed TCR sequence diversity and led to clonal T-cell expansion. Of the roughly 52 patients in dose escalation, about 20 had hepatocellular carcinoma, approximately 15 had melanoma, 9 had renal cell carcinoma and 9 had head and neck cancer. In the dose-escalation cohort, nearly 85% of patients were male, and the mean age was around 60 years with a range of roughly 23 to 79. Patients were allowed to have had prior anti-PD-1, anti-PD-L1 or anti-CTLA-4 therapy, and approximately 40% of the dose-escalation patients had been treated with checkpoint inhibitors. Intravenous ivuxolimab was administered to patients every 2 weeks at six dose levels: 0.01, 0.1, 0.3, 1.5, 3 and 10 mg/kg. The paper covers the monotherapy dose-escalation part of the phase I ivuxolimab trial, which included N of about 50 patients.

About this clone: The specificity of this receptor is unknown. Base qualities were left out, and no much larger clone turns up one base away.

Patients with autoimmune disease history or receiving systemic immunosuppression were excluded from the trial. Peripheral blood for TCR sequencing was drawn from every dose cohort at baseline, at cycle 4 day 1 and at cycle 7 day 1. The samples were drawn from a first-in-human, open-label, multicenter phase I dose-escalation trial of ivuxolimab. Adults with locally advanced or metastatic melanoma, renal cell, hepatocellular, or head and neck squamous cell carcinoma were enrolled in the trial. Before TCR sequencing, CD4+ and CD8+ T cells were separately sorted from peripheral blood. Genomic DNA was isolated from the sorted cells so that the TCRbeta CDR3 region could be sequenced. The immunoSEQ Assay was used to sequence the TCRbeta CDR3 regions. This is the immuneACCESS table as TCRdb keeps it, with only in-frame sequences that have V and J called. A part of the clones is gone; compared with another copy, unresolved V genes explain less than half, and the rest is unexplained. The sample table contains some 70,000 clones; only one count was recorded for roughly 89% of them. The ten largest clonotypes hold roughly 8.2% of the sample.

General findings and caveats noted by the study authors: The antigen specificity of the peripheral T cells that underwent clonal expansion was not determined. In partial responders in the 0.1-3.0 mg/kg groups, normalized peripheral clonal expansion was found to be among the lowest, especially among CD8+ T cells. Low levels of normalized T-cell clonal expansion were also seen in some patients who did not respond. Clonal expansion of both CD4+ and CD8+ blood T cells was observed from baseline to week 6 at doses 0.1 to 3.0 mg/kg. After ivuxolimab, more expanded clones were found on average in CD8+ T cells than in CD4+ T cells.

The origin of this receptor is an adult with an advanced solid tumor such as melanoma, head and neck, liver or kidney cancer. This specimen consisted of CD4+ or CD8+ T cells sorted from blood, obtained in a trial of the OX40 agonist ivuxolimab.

The CDR3 is CSAARAPGETDTQYF. In nucleotide form, the sequence is TGCAGCGCCGCCCGGGCTCCCGGTGAGACAGATACGCAGTATTTT. Here the chain combines TRBV29-1 and TRBJ2-3, with no reliable assignment of the D segment. CDR1 SQVTM and CDR2 ANQGSEA are derived from the germline V gene. V gives up 7 bases and J gives up 3 bases, and the segment between their germline ends measures 20 bases. Spanning cysteine to phenylalanine, the CDR3 consists of 15 amino acids. The entry retains the CDR3 DNA only, 45 bases that are in frame from base 1.